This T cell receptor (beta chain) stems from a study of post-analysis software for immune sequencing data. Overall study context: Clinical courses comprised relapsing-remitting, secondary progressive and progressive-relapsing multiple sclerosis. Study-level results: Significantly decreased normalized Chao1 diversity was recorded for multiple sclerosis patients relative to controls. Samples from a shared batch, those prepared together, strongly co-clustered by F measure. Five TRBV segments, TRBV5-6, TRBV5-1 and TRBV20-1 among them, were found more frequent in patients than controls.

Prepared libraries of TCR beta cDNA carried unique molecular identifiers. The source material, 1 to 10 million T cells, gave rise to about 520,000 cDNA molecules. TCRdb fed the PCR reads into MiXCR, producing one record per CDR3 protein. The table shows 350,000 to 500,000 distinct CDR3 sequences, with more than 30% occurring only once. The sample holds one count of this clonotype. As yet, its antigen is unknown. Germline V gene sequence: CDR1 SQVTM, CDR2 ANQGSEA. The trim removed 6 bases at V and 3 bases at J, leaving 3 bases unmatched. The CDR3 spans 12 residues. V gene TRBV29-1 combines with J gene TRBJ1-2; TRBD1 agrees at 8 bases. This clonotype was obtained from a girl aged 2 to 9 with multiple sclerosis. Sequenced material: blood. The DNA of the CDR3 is TGCAGCGTAGCGGACAGGGACTATGGCTACACCTTC. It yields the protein CSVADRDYGYTF.